A selection of T cell receptor beta chains follows, all from one sample in a study of T cell responses to AZD1222 COVID-19 vaccine. The table came from immunoSEQ multiplex PCR; TCRdb's copy has only in-frame clones and leaves some out. The sample includes over 100,000 clones, approximately 83% seen only once; the top ten take approximately 10%. This specimen consisted of peripheral blood, obtained on day 0 of AZD1222 vaccination. Receptors were obtained from an adult in good health. The CDR3 runs from the conserved cysteine through the conserved F or W. Each record gives: V gene, CDR3 length, D gene, J gene, clone size, CDR3 DNA, CDR3 protein. D genes are given only for firm matches. Where a row states a size, it is once, few, many or the class of an expanded clone; other rows omit it.

>TRBV7-2|15|TRBD1|TRBJ1-2|-
TGTGCCAGCAGCTTAGGACAGGGGGATTTCTATGGCTACACCTTC
CASSLGQGDFYGYTF
>TRBV7-9|15|-|TRBJ1-4|-
TGTGCCAGCAGCCCGGGACTCGCAGGAGGTGAAAAACTGTTTTTT
CASSPGLAGGEKLFF
>TRBV5-1|14|-|TRBJ2-1|-
TGCGCCAGCAGCCACATGTCTGGAGACTATGAGCAGTTCTTC
CASSHMSGDYEQFF
>TRBV30|14|TRBD1|TRBJ2-7|-
TGTGCCTGGAACCGACAGGGATCCACCTACGAGCAGTACTTC
CAWNRQGSTYEQYF
>TRBV7-8|15|-|TRBJ2-1|-
TGTGCCAGCAGCTTAGGGCAGGGCACCTACAATGAGCAGTTCTTC
CASSLGQGTYNEQFF
>TRBV5-1|15|-|TRBJ1-6|-
TGCGCCAGCAGCTTGTATGGAGGACATAATTCACCCCTCCACTTT
CASSLYGGHNSPLHF
>TRBV4-1|15|TRBD1|TRBJ2-2|-
TGCGCCAGCAGCCTCTCGGGACAGGGGACCGGGGAGCTGTTTTTT
CASSLSGQGTGELFF
>TRBV18|13|-|TRBJ2-5|-
TGTGCCAGCCTTATCGGGACGAAAGAGACCCAGTACTTC
CASLIGTKETQYF
>TRBV19|16|-|TRBJ1-4|-
TGTGCCAGTAGTCCCAACCGGGGCAGGATCGGGGAAAAACTGTTTTTT
CASSPNRGRIGEKLFF
>TRBV7-6|15|-|TRBJ2-1|-
TGTGCCAGCAGGGACGAGATCGGCGCGGGAAATGAGCAGTTCTTC
CASRDEIGAGNEQFF
>TRBV5-4|14|-|TRBJ1-1|-
TGTGCCAGCAGCTTGGTCCAACAGAACACTGAAGCTTTCTTT
CASSLVQQNTEAFF
>TRBV7-2|15|-|TRBJ2-3|-
TGTGCCAGCAGTTCTGACGGCCGGGTCCCAGATACGCAGTATTTT
CASSSDGRVPDTQYF
>TRBV5-1|16|TRBD1|TRBJ1-1|-
TGCGCCAGCAGCTTGTATCGCGGGACAGAGAACACTGAAGCTTTCTTT
CASSLYRGTENTEAFF
>TRBV7-9|16|TRBD2|TRBJ2-1|-
TGTGCCAGCAGCCCTATAGCGGGGGGCTCCCACAATGAGCAGTTCTTC
CASSPIAGGSHNEQFF
>TRBV28|14|TRBD1|TRBJ1-1|once
TGTGCCAGCAGTTTCGACAGGGTCGGGACTGAAGCTTTCTTT
CASSFDRVGTEAFF
>TRBV11-2|14|-|TRBJ2-5|-
TGTGCCAGCAGCTTAGGACAGACGGTCGAGACCCAGTACTTC
CASSLGQTVETQYF
>TRBV3-1/TRBV3-2|11|-|TRBJ1-4|-
TGTGCCAGCAGCCAAGGCGGAAAACTGTTTTTT
CASSQGGKLFF
>TRBV28|17|-|TRBJ2-1|once
TGTGCCAGCAGACCGACTCAGGGAGCCCTAGCTTACAATGAGCAGTTCTTC
CASRPTQGALAYNEQFF
>TRBV18|14|-|TRBJ2-7|-
TGTGCCAGCTCACCTAGGGACGGCTCCTACGAGCAGTACTTC
CASSPRDGSYEQYF
>TRBV3-1/TRBV3-2|14|-|TRBJ1-2|-
TGTGCCAGCAGCCAAGGTCGCCGGGCTCGAGGCTACACCTTC
CASSQGRRARGYTF
>TRBV6-5|13|-|TRBJ2-7|-
TGTGCCAGCAGCCCACTCCCCCCCTACGAGCAGTACTTC
CASSPLPPYEQYF
>TRBV7-8|15|-|TRBJ1-5|few
TGTGCCAGCAGCTTAGGCGGAGTACTTAATCAGCCCCAGCATTTT
CASSLGGVLNQPQHF
>TRBV25-1|12|-|TRBJ1-3|-
TGTGCCAGTAAATGGGGGGCCTTTGCCATATATTTT
CASKWGAFAIYF
>TRBV21-1|17|-|TRBJ2-7|-
TGTGCCAGCAGCCCCCGATATAACGTTTCCCATGGCTACGAGCAGTACTTC
CASSPRYNVSHGYEQYF
>TRBV10-2|14|TRBD2|TRBJ2-7|-
TGCGCCAGCAAATGGACTAGCGACTCCTACGAGCAGTACTTC
CASKWTSDSYEQYF
>TRBV2|12|-|TRBJ2-7|-
TGTGCCGGGGGACGGATATTCTACGAGCAGTACTTC
CAGGRIFYEQYF
>TRBV19|14|-|TRBJ1-2|-
TGTGCCAGTAGTATAGCCCCAGGAAACTATGGCTACACCTTC
CASSIAPGNYGYTF
>TRBV3-1/TRBV3-2|14|TRBD2|TRBJ2-5|-
TGTGCCAGCAGCCAACTCCTAGCGGCCACCGCCCAGTACTTC
CASSQLLAATAQYF
>TRBV6-1|14|-|TRBJ2-5|-
TGTGCCAGCAGTGAAAGGGGTCGGGGCGAGACCCAGTACTTC
CASSERGRGETQYF
>TRBV6-5|13|TRBD2|TRBJ2-1|-
TGTGCCAGCAGGATCCTTGGGGGGGATGAGCAGTTCTTC
CASRILGGDEQFF
>TRBV5-1|15|-|TRBJ2-7|-
TGCGCCAGCAGCTTGTATGGACAGAGCCTAGACGAGCAGTACTTC
CASSLYGQSLDEQYF
>TRBV20-1|15|-|TRBJ2-1|-
TGCAGTGCTAGTGAGACGGCAGGGAGGCCGTTTCGGCAGTTCTTC
CSASETAGRPFRQFF
>TRBV5-1|13|TRBD1|TRBJ2-3|-
TGCGCCAGCCATCGGACAGGGATAGATACGCAGTATTTT
CASHRTGIDTQYF
>TRBV29-1|16|TRBD2|TRBJ2-4|-
TGCAGCGTTGAAGACCGTAGCGGGAAGACCAAAAACATTCAGTACTTC
CSVEDRSGKTKNIQYF
>TRBV12-3/TRBV12-4|12|-|TRBJ1-2|-
TGTGCCAGCAGTCGAGAATTCTATGGCTACACCTTC
CASSREFYGYTF
>TRBV28|17|TRBD2|TRBJ2-2|-
TGTGCCAGCAGATATGCGGGACTAGCGGGAGAAACCGGGGAGCTGTTTTTT
CASRYAGLAGETGELFF
>TRBV19|15|-|TRBJ1-5|-
TGTGCCAGTAGTATTTTCGGGACTAGCAATCAGCCCCAGCATTTT
CASSIFGTSNQPQHF
>TRBV7-2|13|-|TRBJ1-1|-
TGTGCCAGCAGCCGGACCATGAACACTGAAGCTTTCTTT
CASSRTMNTEAFF
>TRBV28|14|-|TRBJ1-6|many
TGTGCCAGCAGTTTACAGGGAGGACGTTCACCCCTCCACTTT
CASSLQGGRSPLHF
>TRBV9|13|-|TRBJ2-4|-
TGTGCCAGCAGCGTAGATGCAGGGGACATTCAGTACTTC
CASSVDAGDIQYF
>TRBV4-1|14|-|TRBJ1-5|many
TGCGCCAGCAGCCAAGAGACAAGGAATCAGCCCCAGCATTTT
CASSQETRNQPQHF
>TRBV6-6|14|-|TRBJ1-5|-
TGTGCCAGCACCCAGAGGGGAGAGAGTCAGCCCCAGCATTTT
CASTQRGESQPQHF
>TRBV28|15|-|TRBJ2-5|-
TGTGCCAGCACCATTGGGGGAACCTGGCAAGAGACCCAGTACTTC
CASTIGGTWQETQYF
>TRBV19|16|TRBD1|TRBJ1-2|-
TGTGCCAGTAGTCCTGTAGGACAGGGACGGGGTGTTGGCTACACCTTC
CASSPVGQGRGVGYTF
>TRBV4-3|16|-|TRBJ2-2|-
TGCGCCAGCAGCCAAGATCCCGGCAGTCGCACCGGAGAGCTGTTTTTT
CASSQDPGSRTGELFF
>TRBV5-1|16|TRBD1|TRBJ2-3|once
TGCGCCAGCAGCTCCAGCCAGGGGGCAGGCACAGATACGCAGTATTTT
CASSSSQGAGTDTQYF